This record covers a single T cell receptor beta chain. Antigen unknown. This sample was included in a study of vaccination effects on CD4 cells after COVID-19. About the research overall: A couple of convalescent patients each provided a sample, at 16 days and at one week before vaccination. Study-level results: Spike-reactive clones detected post-vaccine in convalescents consisted mainly of new vaccine-induced clones. Long after vaccination, the clones induced by infection and by vaccine shrank markedly in size.

This CDR3 has 15 amino acids. Germline assignment: CDR1 LGHDT and CDR2 YNNKEL (reference sequence). V gave up 0 bases and J gave up 5 bases; unmatched junction bases: 2. This table comes from immunoSEQ multiplex PCR, and its TCRdb copy is limited to in-frame clones, with some not included. The data hold nearly 45,000 clones, with roughly 75% observed a single time. In the ViraFEST assay, antigen-specific CD4+ clonotypes were identified by expansion after peptide-pool stimulation. Following 10 days of culture, CD4+ T cells were isolated. PCR showed that the person got SARS-CoV-2 infection at some point between March and December 2020. Two million PBMC per well were cultured with 8.5 to 10 IU/ml IL-2 and roughly 10 ug/ml peptides.

The clonotype originates from a human donor who had a prior SARS-CoV-2 infection. The sequences come from CD4+ T cells from PBMCs cultured with a peptide pool, collected before COVID-19 vaccination. The chain links TRBV3-1 (or the pseudogene TRBV3-2) to TRBJ2-3; 10 nucleotides match TRBD2. The CDR3 region is CASSQELAGEDTQYF. CDR3 bases: TGTGCCAGCAGCCAAGAGCTAGCGGGAGAAGATACGCAGTATTTT.